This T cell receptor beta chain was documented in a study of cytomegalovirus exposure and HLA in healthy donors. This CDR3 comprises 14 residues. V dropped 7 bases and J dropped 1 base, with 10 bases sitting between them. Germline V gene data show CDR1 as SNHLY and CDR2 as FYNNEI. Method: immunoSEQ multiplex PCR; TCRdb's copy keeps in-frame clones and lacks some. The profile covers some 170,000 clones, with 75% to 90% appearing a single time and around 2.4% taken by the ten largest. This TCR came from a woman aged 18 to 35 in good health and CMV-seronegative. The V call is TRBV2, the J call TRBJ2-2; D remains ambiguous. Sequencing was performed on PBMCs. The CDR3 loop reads CASIPNRNTGELFF. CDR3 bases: TGTGCCAGCATCCCGAATAGGAACACCGGGGAGCTGTTTTTT.